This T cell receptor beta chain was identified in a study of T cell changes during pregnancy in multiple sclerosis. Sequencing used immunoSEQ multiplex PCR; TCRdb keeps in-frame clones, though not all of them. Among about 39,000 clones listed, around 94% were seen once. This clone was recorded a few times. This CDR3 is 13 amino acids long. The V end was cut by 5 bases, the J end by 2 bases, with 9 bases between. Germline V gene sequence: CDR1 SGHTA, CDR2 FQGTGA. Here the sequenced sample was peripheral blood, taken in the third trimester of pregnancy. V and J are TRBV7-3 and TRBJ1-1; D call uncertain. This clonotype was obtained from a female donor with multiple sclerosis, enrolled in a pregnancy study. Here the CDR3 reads CASSENRNTEAFF. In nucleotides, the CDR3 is TGTGCCAGCAGCGAAAACAGAAACACTGAAGCTTTCTTT. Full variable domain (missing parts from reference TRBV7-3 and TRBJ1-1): GAGVSQTPSNKVTEKGKYVELRCDPISGHTALYWYRQSLGQGPEFLIYFQGTGAADDSGLPNDRFFAVRPEGSVSTLKIQRTERGDSAVYLCASSENRNTEAFFGQGTRLTVV.